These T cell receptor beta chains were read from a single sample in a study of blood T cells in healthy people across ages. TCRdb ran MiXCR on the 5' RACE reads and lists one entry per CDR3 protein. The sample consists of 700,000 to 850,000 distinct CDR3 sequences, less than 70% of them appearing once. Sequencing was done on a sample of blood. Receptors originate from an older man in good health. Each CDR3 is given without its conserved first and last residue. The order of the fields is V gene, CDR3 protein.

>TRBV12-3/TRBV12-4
ASSVHFSGGKSYEQY
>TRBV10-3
AISQGTETQY
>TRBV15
ATSSGQGAYEQY
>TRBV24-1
ATSEANRAQY
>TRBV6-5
ASSYGPGFSYNEQF
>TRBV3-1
ASSQVVQGSIEQY
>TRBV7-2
ASSMGRAGQPQH
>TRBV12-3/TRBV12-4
ASSLALGGYAY
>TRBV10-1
ASSGRLAGGGETQY
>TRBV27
ASSYPPDGEMDYEQY
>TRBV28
ASIGVSNQPQH
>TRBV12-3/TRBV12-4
ASSLSSGSNIQY
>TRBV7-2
ASSAWDRGHRYAY
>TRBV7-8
ASSLRRVPSTDTQY
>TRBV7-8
ASSHASALTLPGELF
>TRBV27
ASYTPRETNGYT
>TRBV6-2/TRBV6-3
ASSPLGQGASGANVLT
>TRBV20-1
SALRQSNQPQH
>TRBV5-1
ASSPLAEPYEQY
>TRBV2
ASRAGTYEQY
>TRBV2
ASSEETGRQQY
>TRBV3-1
ASSRTALSYEQY
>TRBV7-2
ASSSGQGLSYGYT
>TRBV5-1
ASSFSGTGNSYEQY
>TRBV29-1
SVHTDRGRDAY
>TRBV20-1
SATQGAGNYGCT
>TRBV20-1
SAGTEY
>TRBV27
ASRLADGNYGYT
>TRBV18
ASSPQAWTAFDHEQY
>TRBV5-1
ASSLSAGILNRYAY
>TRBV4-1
ASSQDRRSAGGPHRYAY
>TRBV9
ASSSGTSGSFYEQY
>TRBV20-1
SARDLAGPRGETQY
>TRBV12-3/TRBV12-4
ASSLRGGNYEQY
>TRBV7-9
ASSLVAGGADTQY
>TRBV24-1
ATSATGAGEQY
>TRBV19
TSSMEGESYNEQF
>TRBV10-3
AISDRDRGPSTYEQY
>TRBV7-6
ASSPEIAGAGEDTQY
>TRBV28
ASKVMGTLGPGYGYT
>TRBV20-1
SARDITRTAINSYEQY
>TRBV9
ASSPLPYNEQF
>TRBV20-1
SAEGQGARLAEENIQY
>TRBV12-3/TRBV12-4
ASSFDREGSPLH
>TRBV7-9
ASSFLGSGDGYGYT
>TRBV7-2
ASSSRGGGYEQY
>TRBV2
ASATGPNYGYT
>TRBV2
ASREQGARSEKLF
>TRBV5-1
ASSFEGDYGYT
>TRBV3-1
ASSLGATLYNEQY
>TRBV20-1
SASRATDEQF
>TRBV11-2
ASSQEGGGNYGYT